The table lists the clone carrying this T cell receptor beta chain with a few counts. For the second PCR, which ran for about 7 to 11 cycles, a sample-barcoded 5' primer and a J-beta primer mix were used. TCRdb ran MiXCR on the 5' RACE reads and lists one entry per CDR3 protein. The sample gives fewer than 950,000 distinct CDR3 sequences, about 37% of which show up once; 10% to 15% is in the top ten. V was pared by 4 bases and J by 5 bases, with 8 bases between. Germline values: CDR1 SNHLY, CDR2 FYNNEI. CDR3 length equals 13 residues. This entry comes from a study of blood T cells in healthy people across ages. Study-level information: Per every two T cells, about one barcoded beta molecule was captured by template switching.

The sequencing input was blood. The receptor was isolated from a man between 18 and 29 years old in good health. This chain links TRBV2 with TRBJ2-2, with D uncertain. The chain's CDR3 is CASSVGVTGELFF. CDR3 coding DNA: TGTGCCAGCAGTGTTGGCGTAACCGGGGAGCTGTTTTTT.